These 7 T cell receptor beta chains share one sample of origin, sequenced in a study of glioma-infiltrating T cells. Using RNA template, CDR3s of TCR alpha and beta were amplified with iRepertoire arm-PCR. MiXCR, applied by TCRdb to the multiplex PCR reads, yields one record per CDR3 protein. Among approximately 90,000 distinct CDR3 sequences listed, 23% were seen once. The sequenced sample consisted of glioma tissue, nonneoplastic brain tissue, or PBMCs (not recorded which). Receptors originate from a human donor with low-grade glioma or glioblastoma, undergoing nonglioma brain surgery, or in good health (not recorded which).

This clonotype appeared many times. The chain carries TRBV7-2 and TRBJ2-2; TRBD2 aligns across 9 bases. Germline V lookup: CDR1 SGHTA, CDR2 FQGNSA. Trimming at V came to 6 bases and at J to 2 bases, leaving 7 bases not matched to a gene. This CDR3 is 16 amino acids long. CDR3 amino acids: CASSPGGTSNTGELFF. In nucleotides, the CDR3 is TGTGCCAGCAGTCCAGGGGGGACTAGCAACACCGGGGAGCTGTTTTTT.

This clonotype was observed many times. The chain uses TRBV6-1 and TRBJ2-7; 8 positions match TRBD1. With 7 bases clipped from V and 6 bases from J, the junction kept 8 bases outside the gene matches. CDR1 is MNHNS, CDR2 SASEGT, per germline. CDR3 size: 13 residues. CDR3 nucleotides: TGTGCCAGCAACCAGGGGGCGCAGGGCGAGCAGTACTTC. Amino acid sequence: CASNQGAQGEQYF.

The rearrangement uses TRBV11-1 and TRBJ2-1; a weak D match, TRBD1 (5 bases). The CDR3 contains 11 residues. V dropped 4 bases and J dropped 9 bases, with 7 bases sitting between them. CDR1 is SGHAT and CDR2 is FQDESV in the germline V gene (reference sequence). CDR3 amino acids: CASSYRIEQFF. The CDR3 bases are TGTGCCAGCAGCTACAGGATTGAGCAGTTCTTC.

This clonotype has at least ten counts. Here the CDR3 DNA reads TGTGCCAGCCTGGCTGGGGAATCCTACGAGCAGTACTTC. This encodes CASLAGESYEQYF. J is TRBJ2-7 and V is TRBV6-1; D not certain. Germline V gene lookup returns CDR1 MNHNS and CDR2 SASEGT. The CDR3 runs to 13 residues. Trimming removed 8 bases from V and 1 base from J, with 12 bases in between.

This clonotype was detected once. J is TRBJ1-2 and V is TRBV10-2, with D tentatively TRBD1 (5 bases). V was cut by 0 bases and J by 2 bases, with 10 bases left in between. There are 15 residues in the CDR3. Germline V gene sequence: CDR1 WSHSY, CDR2 SAAADI. The CDR3 bases are TGCGCCAGCAGTGAGTCGGGGGGTCTGAACTATGGCTACACCTTC. This encodes CASSESGGLNYGYTF.

This clonotype was recorded many times. The chain is built from TRBV20-1 and TRBJ1-6; D gene unclear. The CDR3 covers 11 residues. V lost 2 bases and J 18 bases, leaving 14 bases between the germline ends. Germline CDR1 reads DFQATT; CDR2 reads SNEGSKA (reference sequence). CDR3 residues: CSARHSFDDHF. CDR3 nucleotide sequence: TGCAGTGCTAGACACTCCTTCGACGACCACTTT.

This clonotype was counted a few times. The CDR3 DNA is TGCGCCAGCGGCCGACTAGCCGGCTCCTACGAGCAGTACTTC. This gives the protein CASGRLAGSYEQYF. The chain uses TRBV5-1 and TRBJ2-7; 7 bases are shared with TRBD2. The germline V gene encodes CDR1 SGHRS and CDR2 YFSETQ. With V trimmed by 7 bases and J by 0 bases, 7 bases remained unmatched. CDR3 length: 14 residues.